Below, 18 T cell receptor beta chains from the same sample are listed, as sequenced in a study of blood T cell repertoires in COVID-19. The assay was immunoSEQ multiplex PCR, and TCRdb's table has in-frame clones only and misses some. The repertoire includes about 59,000 clones, 65% to 85% of them detected once, and 3.2% sits in the top ten. The sample taken for sequencing was peripheral blood. The receptors derive from a man aged 60 to 75 with acute or convalescent COVID-19.

The rearrangement uses TRBV11-3 and TRBJ2-5; D gene unclear. Germline V gene sequence: CDR1 SGHNT, CDR2 YENEEA. CDR3 length: 14 amino acids. Trimming took off 0 bases at V and 3 bases at J, with 8 bases between the two ends. CDR3 sequence reads: CASSLDHREETQYF. CDR3 coding DNA: TGTGCCAGCAGCTTAGATCACAGAGAAGAGACCCAGTACTTC.

V usage is TRBV7-9 and J usage is TRBJ1-1; 9 bases are a match to TRBD1. With 7 bases clipped from V and 5 bases from J, the junction kept 8 bases outside the gene matches. The CDR3 has 14 amino acids. Germline assignment: CDR1 SEHNR and CDR2 FQNEAQ (reference sequence). CDR3 in DNA: TGTGCCAGCACCATACAGGGGGCTATGACTGAAGCTTTCTTT. It translates to CASTIQGAMTEAFF.

The V call is TRBV18, the J call TRBJ1-6, with 8 bases aligning to TRBD1. Trimming removed 5 bases from V and 10 bases from J; junction bases left unmatched: 7. The CDR3 runs 14 residues. Germline V gives CDR1 KGHSH, CDR2 LQKENI. The CDR3 DNA follows: TGTGCCAGCTCATATGGACAGGGTCAGTCACCCCTCCACTTT. This codes for CASSYGQGQSPLHF.

This chain links TRBV9 with TRBJ1-1; D might be TRBD1 (6 bases). Trimming took off 2 bases at V and 1 base at J, with 9 bases between the two ends. Germline lookup yields CDR1 SGDLS and CDR2 YYNGEE. The CDR3 runs 14 residues. The CDR3 nucleotides read TGTGCCAGCAGCGTCGGGGGGGCGAACACTGAAGCTTTCTTT. Amino acid sequence: CASSVGGANTEAFF.

This clone was observed a handful of times. Other DNA sequences in this sample translate to the same CDR3. The rearrangement links TRBV2 to TRBJ1-2; TRBD1 is a possible D gene (5 bases). CDR3 length: 13 residues. CDR1 is SNHLY, CDR2 FYNNEI, per germline. The V end lost 5 bases, the J end lost 1 base, and 8 bases lay between the germline ends. In DNA, the CDR3 is TGTGCCAGCAGTCGAGACAGTAACTATGGCTACACCTTC. Translated, it gives CASSRDSNYGYTF. Full variable domain (missing parts from reference TRBV2 and TRBJ1-2): EPEVTQTPSHQVTQMGQEVILRCVPISNHLYFYWYRQILGQKVEFLVSFYNNEISEKSEIFDDQFSVERPDGSNFTLKIRSTKLEDSAMYFCASSRDSNYGYTFGSGTRLTVV.

This clone has only one observation. V and J are TRBV5-1 and TRBJ2-3; TRBD2 matches at 11 bases. Germline V CDR1 and CDR2: SGHRS, YFSETQ. V lost 4 bases, J lost 5 bases, and 6 bases stayed unmatched. There are 15 residues in the CDR3. The CDR3 sequence is CASSGSGGAIDTQYF. CDR3 nucleotides: TGCGCCAGCAGCGGTAGCGGGGGGGCTATAGATACGCAGTATTTT.

This clone was counted only a few times. The chain carries TRBV21-1 and TRBJ1-5; the table's D call, TRBD1, was not checked against the DNA. TRBV21-1 is shown as a pseudogene. The CDR3 consists of 14 residues. The CDR3: CASSKQNSNQPQHF. CDR3 DNA sequence: TGTGCCAGCAGCAAACAGAATAGCAATCAGCCCCAGCATTTT.

The rearrangement joins TRBV5-5 to TRBJ1-2; perhaps TRBD1 as D (5 bases). This CDR3 spans 13 amino acids. Germline V lookup: CDR1 SGHKS, CDR2 YYEKEE (reference sequence). Trimming pared 1 base from V and 8 bases from J, leaving 12 bases between. The CDR3 reads CASSLPGLEGYTF. In DNA form, the CDR3 reads TGTGCCAGCAGCTTGCCAGGGCTGGAGGGCTACACCTTC.

This chain connects TRBV9 to TRBJ2-7, with TRBD1 identical over 7 bases. CDR3 length: 14 amino acids. The trim removed 2 bases at V and 3 bases at J, leaving 5 bases unmatched. Germline CDR1 reads SGDLS; CDR2 reads YYNGEE. The CDR3 region is CASSVGQRVYEQYF. In DNA, the CDR3 is TGTGCCAGCAGCGTGGGACAGAGAGTCTACGAGCAGTACTTC. The full variable domain, in which reference TRBV9 and TRBJ2-7 provide the parts outside the CDR3, is DSGVTQTPKHLITATGQRVTLRCSPRSGDLSVYWYQQSLDQGLQFLIQYYNGEERAKGNILERFSAQQFPDLHSELNLSSLELGDSALYFCASSVGQRVYEQYFGPGTRLTVT.

This chain joins TRBV5-1 and TRBJ2-5; TRBD2 aligns across 14 bases. Trimming took 4 bases from V and 3 from J; bases not matched to a gene: 5. Germline CDR1 is SGHRS and CDR2 is YFSETQ. The CDR3 is 16 residues long. The CDR3: CASSLVGLAGEETQYF. CDR3 nucleotide sequence: TGCGCCAGCAGCCTGGTGGGACTAGCGGGGGAAGAGACCCAGTACTTC.

The chain combines TRBV30 with TRBJ2-2; D call uncertain. Trimming took 4 bases from V and 4 from J, leaving 10 bases between them. There are 13 residues in the CDR3. Germline CDR1 reads GTSNPN; CDR2 reads SVGIG (reference sequence). The CDR3 is CAWTPSGTGELFF. The CDR3, as DNA: TGTGCCTGGACTCCATCGGGCACCGGGGAGCTGTTTTTT.

The chain recombines TRBV5-5 with TRBJ2-5; D is perhaps TRBD2 (6 bases). V was cut by 2 bases and J by 0 bases, with 11 bases left in between. The germline V gene has CDR1 SGHKS and CDR2 YYEKEE (reference sequence). The CDR3 runs 15 residues. This CDR3 is CASSFRGMYQETQYF. For the CDR3, the DNA is TGTGCCAGCAGCTTCCGGGGGATGTACCAAGAGACCCAGTACTTC.

The J gene is TRBJ1-3, the V gene TRBV9; 10 bases match TRBD1. Trimming took 4 bases from V and 2 from J; bases not matched to a gene: 12. Per the germline V gene, CDR1 is SGDLS and CDR2 is YYNGEE. This CDR3 region has 18 residues. In DNA, the CDR3 is TGTGCCAGCAGCTTCCAGGGAGACAGGGGGCGGCCTGGAAACACCATATATTTT. It codes for CASSFQGDRGRPGNTIYF.

The rearrangement links TRBV7-2 to TRBJ2-3; TRBD2 agrees at 11 bases. The CDR3 consists of 17 residues. Germline values: CDR1 SGHTA, CDR2 FQGNSA. V gave up 5 bases and J gave up 7 bases; unmatched junction bases: 14. CDR3 loop: CASSPQASGGPSNTQYF. The CDR3 DNA is TGTGCCAGCAGCCCCCAGGCTAGCGGGGGGCCGTCGAATACGCAGTATTTT.

V usage is TRBV18 and J usage is TRBJ2-3; TRBD2 aligns across 13 bases. The V gene's germline CDR1 is KGHSH and CDR2 LQKENI. The CDR3 is 15 residues long. With 3 bases clipped from V and 6 bases from J, the junction kept 3 bases outside the gene matches. CDR3 loop: CASSPTSGGADTQYF. CDR3 nucleotides: TGTGCCAGCTCACCCACTAGCGGGGGGGCCGATACGCAGTATTTT.

The chain joins TRBV9 to TRBJ2-5, with 16 bases matching TRBD2. The CDR3 runs 17 residues. The V gene's germline CDR1 is SGDLS and CDR2 YYNGEE. Trimming removed 3 bases from V and 4 bases from J; junction bases left unmatched: 6. CDR3 bases: TGTGCCAGCAGCGAGGGGACTAGCGGGGGGGCCGGAGAGACCCAGTACTTC. Encoded protein: CASSEGTSGGAGETQYF.

This sequence joins TRBV14 and TRBJ1-2; 7 nucleotides match TRBD1. Germline loops: CDR1 SGHDN, CDR2 FVKESK. Unmatched junction bases numbered 5, after V lost 1 base and J lost 9 bases. CDR3 size: 13 residues. For the CDR3, the DNA is TGTGCCAGCAGCCAAGTCCCAGGGGGACGCTACACCTTC. Translating it yields CASSQVPGGRYTF.

V is TRBV4-1 and J is TRBJ1-1; 8 bases map to TRBD1. The V gene's germline CDR1 is MGHRA and CDR2 YSYEKL. This CDR3 spans 14 amino acids. The ends lost 3 bases at V and 6 bases at J; junction bases unmatched: 6. Here the CDR3 reads CASSQRQGKAEAFF. The CDR3 DNA is TGCGCCAGCAGCCAGAGACAGGGGAAGGCTGAAGCTTTCTTT.